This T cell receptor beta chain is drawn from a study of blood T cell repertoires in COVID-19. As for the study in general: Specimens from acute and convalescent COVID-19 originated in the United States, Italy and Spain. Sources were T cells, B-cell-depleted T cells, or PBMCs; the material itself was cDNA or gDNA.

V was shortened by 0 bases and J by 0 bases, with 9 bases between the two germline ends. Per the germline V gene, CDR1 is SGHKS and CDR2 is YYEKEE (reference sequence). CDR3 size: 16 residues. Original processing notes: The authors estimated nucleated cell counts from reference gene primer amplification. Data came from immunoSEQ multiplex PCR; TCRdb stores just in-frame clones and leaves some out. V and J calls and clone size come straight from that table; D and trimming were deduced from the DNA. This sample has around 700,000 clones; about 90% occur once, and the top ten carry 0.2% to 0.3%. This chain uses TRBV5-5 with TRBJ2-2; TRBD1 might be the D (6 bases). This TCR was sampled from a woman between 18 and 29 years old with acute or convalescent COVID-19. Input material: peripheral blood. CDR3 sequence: CASSLGAGANTGELFF. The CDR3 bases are TGTGCCAGCAGCTTGGGGGCAGGGGCGAACACCGGGGAGCTGTTTTTT.